This T cell receptor beta chain came from a study of T-cell memory formation after mild COVID-19. V was shortened by 0 bases and J by 2 bases, with 10 bases between the two germline ends. Germline CDR1 is MNHEY and CDR2 is SMNVEV (reference sequence). This CDR3 is built from 15 residues. TCRdb analysed the 5' RACE reads with MiXCR anew, one entry per CDR3 protein. Of about 470,000 distinct CDR3 sequences in the sample, over 15% were seen once. The sequence was collected from an adult woman who had mild COVID-19 (a few samples of this study predate the infection). Cell type and time point are not known. The source material was PBMCs or a T cell subset sorted from them (not recorded which). V gene TRBV27 combines with J gene TRBJ1-2; D may be TRBD1 (5 bases). DNA for the CDR3: TGTGCCAGCAGTTTATCGTGGCGGGGGAACTATGGCTACACCTTC. It yields the protein CASSLSWRGNYGYTF.